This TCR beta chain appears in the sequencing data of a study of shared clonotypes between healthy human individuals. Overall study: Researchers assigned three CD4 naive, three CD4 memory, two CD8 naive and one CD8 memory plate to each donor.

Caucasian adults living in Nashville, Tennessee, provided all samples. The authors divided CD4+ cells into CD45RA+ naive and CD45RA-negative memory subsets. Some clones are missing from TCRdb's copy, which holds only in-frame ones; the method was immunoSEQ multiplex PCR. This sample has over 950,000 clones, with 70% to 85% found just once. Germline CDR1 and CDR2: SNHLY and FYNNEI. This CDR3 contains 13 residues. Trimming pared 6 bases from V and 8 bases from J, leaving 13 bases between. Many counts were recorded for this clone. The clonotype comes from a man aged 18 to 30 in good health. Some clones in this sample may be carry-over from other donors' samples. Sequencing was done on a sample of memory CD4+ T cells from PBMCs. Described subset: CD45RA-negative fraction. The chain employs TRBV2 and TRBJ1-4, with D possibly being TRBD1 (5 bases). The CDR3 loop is CASSGKRGEKLFF. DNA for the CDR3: TGTGCCAGCAGCGGTAAACGGGGGGAAAAACTGTTTTTT.